This T cell receptor beta chain originates from a study of tumour-infiltrating T cells in Burkitt lymphoma. Study overall: Overall and progression-free survival were predicted by productive clonality.

The V gene's germline CDR1 is MNHEY and CDR2 SVGAGI. Trimming pared 5 bases from V and 1 base from J, leaving 11 bases between. There are 14 residues in the CDR3. Only a few counts were recorded for this clone. TCRdb's copy holds only in-frame clones and misses some; the assay was immunoSEQ multiplex PCR. The table lists some 1,500 clones, approximately 17% of them singletons, with 8.5% to 10% in the top ten. The sequence derives from a human donor with diffuse large B-cell lymphoma. Sequenced input: tumor tissue. The V call is TRBV6-5, the J call TRBJ1-2; D perhaps matches TRBD1 (5 bases). The CDR3 sequence is CASSPGPSNYGYTF. The CDR3 coding sequence is TGTGCCAGCAGTCCGGGACCGAGTAACTATGGCTACACCTTC.